These 14 T cell receptor beta chains were all obtained from the same sample, sequenced in a study of OX40 agonist ivuxolimab in advanced cancers. The receptor library was made with the immunoSEQ multiplex PCR assay. What TCRdb holds here is the immuneACCESS table cut down to in-frame rearrangements. Part of the clones is not present; checked against another copy, under half of the missing clones reflect an unresolved V gene, and the others are unexplained. Present in this sample are under 85,000 clones, around 86% of which were seen just once. 3.1% of the sample lies in the top ten. Sequencing was performed on CD4+ or CD8+ T cells sorted from blood, taken in a trial of the OX40 agonist ivuxolimab. These receptors all come from an adult with an advanced solid tumor such as melanoma, head and neck, liver or kidney cancer.

This chain links TRBV19 with TRBJ2-2; unclear D gene. The germline CDR1 and CDR2 sequences are LNHDA and SQIVND (reference sequence). The CDR3 runs 12 residues. The germline V and J ends were trimmed by 8 bases and 3 bases, with 7 bases remaining between them. The CDR3 is CASYKYTGELFF. Written as DNA, the CDR3 is TGTGCCAGTTACAAGTACACCGGGGAGCTGTTTTTT.

The J gene is TRBJ1-2, the V gene TRBV5-1; unclear D gene. CDR3 length: 13 residues. The V and J ends lost 0 bases and 5 bases respectively, with 8 bases between them. Germline values: CDR1 SGHRS, CDR2 YFSETQ. CDR3 nucleotides: TGCGCCAGCAGCTTGGACAGCGTTTATGGCTACACCTTC. Its translation is CASSLDSVYGYTF.

The gene calls are TRBV4-2 and TRBJ1-1; 10 bases line up with TRBD1. The V gene end was trimmed by 4 bases and the J gene end by 5 bases; junction bases not matched to a gene: 10. Germline CDR1 reads LGHNA; CDR2 reads YNFKEQ. The CDR3 runs to 16 residues. The CDR3 coding sequence is TGTGCCAGCAGCCCCTTACCCGGACAGGGGGTAACTGAAGCTTTCTTT. It specifies CASSPLPGQGVTEAFF.

The genes are TRBV18 and TRBJ1-5; possibly TRBD1 for D (5 bases). Germline CDR1 and CDR2: KGHSH and LQKENI. CDR3 size: 15 residues. Trimming pared 3 bases from V and 0 bases from J, leaving 9 bases between. DNA of the CDR3: TGTGCCAGCTCACCCGGGACCGATAGCAATCAGCCCCAGCATTTT. It encodes CASSPGTDSNQPQHF.

The chain has TRBV5-1 and TRBJ2-3, with D tentatively TRBD1 (6 bases). The CDR3 loop spans 15 amino acids. CDR1 and CDR2 (germline): SGHRS, YFSETQ. V was pared by 5 bases and J by 0 bases, with 13 bases between. The CDR3 reads CASSITGISTDTQYF. In DNA form, the CDR3 reads TGCGCCAGCAGTATCACAGGGATTAGCACAGATACGCAGTATTTT.

The V call is TRBV30, the J call TRBJ1-5; D unclear. V gave up 2 bases and J gave up 2 bases, with 16 bases separating them. Per germline, CDR1 GTSNPN and CDR2 SVGIG (reference sequence). The CDR3 is made up of 16 amino acids. The CDR3: CAWSTKETPGNQPQHF. CDR3 nucleotide sequence: TGTGCCTGGAGTACTAAGGAAACCCCTGGCAATCAGCCCCAGCATTTT.

This clone was seen more than once but under ten times. The rearrangement joins TRBV21-1 to TRBJ1-1; the table's D call TRBD1 went unverified against the DNA. TRBV21-1 is designated a pseudogene. CDR3 length equals 13 residues. The CDR3 DNA is TGTGCCAGCAGCAAAGGGGGCGAGTGTGAAGCTTTCTTT. The encoded protein is CASSKGGECEAFF.

J is TRBJ2-1 and V is TRBV10-3; 10 bases map to TRBD2. The V gene's germline CDR1 is ENHRY and CDR2 SYGVKD. V dropped 4 bases and J dropped 9; count of bases not matched to a gene: 6. The CDR3 is made up of 14 amino acids. CDR3 sequence: CAISAGEREGEQFF. DNA of the CDR3: TGTGCCATCAGTGCGGGGGAGCGGGAGGGTGAGCAGTTCTTC.

The chain employs TRBV18 and TRBJ1-6; D not certain. The length of the CDR3 is 13 residues. Germline values: CDR1 KGHSH, CDR2 LQKENI. Trimming stripped 6 bases from V and 10 bases from J, with 13 bases between. The CDR3 loop is CASSPPPPSPLHF. The CDR3 DNA reads as TGTGCCAGCTCCCCGCCCCCTCCCTCACCCCTCCACTTT.

The CDR3 loop reads CASTLGPGTDTQYF. The CDR3 DNA reads as TGTGCCAGCACCTTGGGACCTGGCACAGATACGCAGTATTTT. The V gene is TRBV7-2, the J gene TRBJ2-3; tentatively, D is TRBD1 or TRBD2 (5 bases each). Germline CDR1 is SGHTA and CDR2 is FQGNSA. Trimming removed 7 bases at V and 1 base at J, with 12 bases between. CDR3 size: 14 residues. Full variable domain (missing parts from reference TRBV7-2 and TRBJ2-3): GAGVSQSPSNKVTEKGKDVELRCDPISGHTALYWYRQSLGQGLEFLIYFQGNSAPDKSGLPSDRFSAERTGGSVSTLTIQRTQQEDSAVYLCASTLGPGTDTQYFGPGTRLTVL.

V is TRBV30 and J is TRBJ1-2; 8 nucleotides match TRBD1. CDR3 length equals 15 residues. J lost 4 bases, V lost 0 bases, and 7 bases had no gene match. Germline CDR1 reads GTSNPN; CDR2 reads SVGIG (reference sequence). CDR3 DNA sequence: TGTGCCTGGAGTGTATCATGGCAGGGGGCCTATGGCTACACCTTC. This translates into CAWSVSWQGAYGYTF.

CDR3 sequence (DNA): TGTGCCAGCAGCGCGGGACTTCACACAGATACGCAGTATTTT. Translated, it gives CASSAGLHTDTQYF. The chain recombines TRBV7-2 with TRBJ2-3, with D perhaps matching TRBD2 (6 bases). Germline CDR1 and CDR2: SGHTA and FQGNSA. V was clipped by 5 bases and J by 2 bases, with 11 bases between them. CDR3 length equals 14 residues.

To note about this clone: Germline and junction disagree at one end, which may indicate a read error. The chain recombines TRBV10-3 with TRBJ2-7; D not resolved. This CDR3 region has 13 residues. Germline assignment: CDR1 ENHRY and CDR2 SYGVKD. CDR3 region: CGIAVAMGYEQYF. The CDR3 bases are TGTGGCATCGCGGTAGCAATGGGCTACGAGCAGTACTTC.

The chain is built from TRBV9 and TRBJ1-2; TRBD1 matches 8 bases. V dropped 4 bases and J dropped 3; count of bases not matched to a gene: 14. Germline CDR1 is SGDLS and CDR2 is YYNGEE. The CDR3 contains 17 residues. CDR3 region: CASSPRLGSGGDYGYTF. CDR3 bases: TGTGCCAGCAGCCCTAGACTAGGGTCAGGGGGCGACTATGGCTACACCTTC.